These 24 T cell receptor beta chains were sequenced from one sample in a study of T cell responses to AZD1222 COVID-19 vaccine. Libraries were prepared by immunoSEQ multiplex PCR; TCRdb keeps only in-frame clonotypes and omits some of them. The data hold about 110,000 clones, with roughly 87% observed a single time. The specimen comprised peripheral blood, sampled 28 days after the second AZD1222 dose. The receptors derive from an adult who received the AZD1222 COVID-19 vaccine.

The rearrangement links TRBV3-1 (or the pseudogene TRBV3-2) to TRBJ1-1; D uncertain. CDR3 length equals 13 residues. From germline, CDR1 is LGHDT and CDR2 YNNKEL (reference sequence). With 4 bases removed from V and 1 base from J, the gap between germline ends came to 7 bases. CDR3 bases: TGTGCCAGCAGCCCACTCGAGAACACTGAAGCTTTCTTT. Protein product: CASSPLENTEAFF.

V and J are TRBV7-3 and TRBJ1-1; D may be TRBD1 (6 bases). The length of the CDR3 is 13 residues. V lost 6 bases, J lost 7 bases, and 15 bases lay in between. Looked up from germline, CDR1 is SGHTA and CDR2 is FQGTGA. CDR3 residues: CASSRDRTFEAFF. CDR3 bases: TGTGCCAGCAGTCGTGACAGGACCTTTGAAGCTTTCTTT.

J is TRBJ1-3 and V is TRBV7-6, with D tentatively TRBD1 (6 bases). Deletions cut 3 bases from V and 3 bases from J, with 18 bases between. CDR3 length: 17 amino acids. CDR1 and CDR2 (germline): SGHVS, FNYEAQ. The CDR3 protein is CASSFSGTRTLGNTIYF. CDR3 nucleotides: TGTGCCAGCAGCTTCTCCGGGACAAGGACTCTTGGAAACACCATATATTTT.

The V call is TRBV21-1, the J call TRBJ2-1; TRBD2 reflects the table's D call only, with no check against the DNA. TRBV21-1 is annotated as a pseudogene. CDR3 length equals 15 residues. CDR3 sequence: CASSKARGSGNEQFF. The CDR3 region has the DNA TGTGCCAGCAGCAAAGCCCGGGGTAGCGGAAATGAGCAGTTCTTC.

A remark on this clone: Different DNA sequences within this sample yield the same CDR3. The gene calls are TRBV5-1 and TRBJ1-1; 7 bases line up with TRBD1. The V gene's germline CDR1 is SGHRS and CDR2 YFSETQ. The CDR3 consists of 14 residues. V shed 0 bases and J 1 base; nucleotides not matched to a gene: 0. Here the CDR3 reads CASSLGDRNTEAFF. CDR3 in DNA: TGCGCCAGCAGCTTGGGGGACAGGAACACTGAAGCTTTCTTT.

The chain is built from TRBV6-5 and TRBJ2-7, with D perhaps matching TRBD1 (6 bases). The CDR3 loop spans 13 amino acids. With 5 bases removed from V and 3 bases from J, the gap between germline ends came to 11 bases. Germline CDR1 MNHEY, CDR2 SVGAGI. The CDR3 reads CASSRKQGYEQYF. The DNA of the CDR3 is TGTGCCAGCAGTCGAAAACAGGGCTACGAGCAGTACTTC.

The chain links TRBV21-1 to TRBJ2-4; TRBD1, the table's D call, lacks a check against the DNA. TRBV21-1 is assigned pseudogene status. This CDR3 has 16 amino acids. The CDR3 DNA is TGTGCCAGCAGCCCGGCAGACAGCCTAGCCAAAAACATTCAGTACTTC. Encoded protein: CASSPADSLAKNIQYF.

The rearrangement joins TRBV27 to TRBJ2-7, with 10 bases aligning to TRBD2. Germline-derived CDR1 and CDR2 are MNHEY and SMNVEV (reference sequence). J lost 7 bases, V lost 3 bases, and 6 bases had no gene match. There are 14 residues in the CDR3. The CDR3 region has the DNA TGTGCCAGCAGTTTCCAGCGGGAGGGCCGTGAGCAGTACTTC. Its translation: CASSFQREGREQYF.

The chain links TRBV5-6 to TRBJ2-5; 10 bases line up with TRBD2. The CDR3 runs 15 residues. Germline trimming cut 0 bases from V and 4 bases from J; bases unmatched to any gene: 3. CDR1 is SGHDT and CDR2 is YYEEEE in the germline V gene. The CDR3 bases are TGTGCCAGCAGCTTGGTACTAGCGGGAATAGAGACCCAGTACTTC. Translating gives CASSLVLAGIETQYF.

The CDR3: CASSAVGSKQYF. DNA of the CDR3: TGTGCCAGCAGTGCGGTTGGGAGCAAGCAGTACTTC. The V call is TRBV2, the J call TRBJ2-7, with D perhaps TRBD2 (5 bases). Germline-derived CDR1 and CDR2 are SNHLY and FYNNEI. The CDR3 runs 12 residues. V lost 4 bases to trimming and J lost 8 bases, with 12 bases between them.

This chain connects TRBV18 to TRBJ2-7; 8 bases fit TRBD2. The germline gives CDR1 KGHSH, CDR2 LQKENI. There are 15 residues in the CDR3. V lost 4 bases and J lost 4; bases outside the gene matches: 9. The CDR3 DNA sequence: TGTGCCAGCTCACAGCGACTAGCGACCCAATACGAGCAGTACTTC. Its translation: CASSQRLATQYEQYF.

The chain employs TRBV28 and TRBJ2-7, with TRBD2 identical over 16 bases. Trimming took 2 bases from V and 2 from J; bases not matched to a gene: 0. CDR1 MDHEN and CDR2 SYDVKM come from the germline V gene. The CDR3 consists of 16 residues. The CDR3: CASSLGTSGRAYEQYF. The CDR3, as DNA: TGTGCCAGCAGTTTAGGGACTAGCGGGAGGGCCTACGAGCAGTACTTC.

This chain links TRBV6-4 with TRBJ1-4; 9 nucleotides line up with TRBD1. After removal of 5 bases from V and 7 bases from J, the junction contained 8 bases not matched to a gene. The length of the CDR3 is 15 residues. Germline CDR1 reads MRHNA; CDR2 reads SNTAGT. CDR3 residues: CASSRGTGLGEKLFF. CDR3 DNA sequence: TGTGCCAGCAGTCGTGGGACAGGGTTGGGTGAAAAACTGTTTTTT.

As regards this clone: One end of the junction fails to match germline, which may point to a read error. V gene TRBV28 combines with J gene TRBJ2-3; 12 positions agree with TRBD2. Germline assignment: CDR1 MDHEN and CDR2 SYDVKM. The CDR3 runs 13 residues. This CDR3 reads CASSLTSGGTQYF. CDR3 nucleotides: TGCGCCAGCAGTTTGACTAGCGGGGGTACGCAGTATTTT.

The CDR3 region has the DNA TGTGCCAGCCGTGGAGCGACTGCCCTGGTCGAGCAGTACTTC. The encoded protein is CASRGATALVEQYF. The gene calls are TRBV28 and TRBJ2-7; no firm D call. The length of the CDR3 is 14 residues. Trimming took 8 bases from V and 6 from J, leaving 20 bases between them. The germline V gene has CDR1 MDHEN and CDR2 SYDVKM.

V and J are TRBV30 and TRBJ2-5, with 9 bases aligning to TRBD2. Per the germline V gene, CDR1 is GTSNPN and CDR2 is SVGIG (reference sequence). The junction had 15 bases not matched to a gene; V was cut back by 2 bases and J by 5 bases. The CDR3 consists of 17 residues. CDR3 loop: CAWSNGLFAGGRETQYF. In DNA form, the CDR3 reads TGTGCCTGGAGTAATGGGCTCTTTGCGGGAGGGAGGGAGACCCAGTACTTC.

The V call is TRBV30, the J call TRBJ1-1; D gene uncertain. Germline V gives CDR1 GTSNPN, CDR2 SVGIG (reference sequence). The CDR3 length is 12 residues. Between the trimmed V and J ends, which lost 3 bases and 5 bases, there was a span of 10 bases. In nucleotides, the CDR3 is TGTGCCTGGAGCGAGGGTAGGACTGAAGCTTTCTTT. It is translated as CAWSEGRTEAFF.

The chain couples TRBV10-1 to TRBJ2-7; TRBD2 matches 8 bases. CDR1 WNHNN and CDR2 SYGVQD come from the germline V gene (reference sequence). V was pared by 0 bases and J by 6 bases, with 7 bases of the junction left unmatched. The CDR3 runs 15 residues. This chain's CDR3 is CASSESAGGRREQYF. The CDR3 DNA sequence: TGCGCCAGCAGTGAGTCGGCGGGGGGACGGCGCGAGCAGTACTTC.

CDR3 sequence: CASSLPANYGYTF. The CDR3 coding sequence is TGCGCCAGCAGCCTCCCGGCCAACTATGGCTACACCTTC. This chain uses TRBV10-2 with TRBJ1-2; no definite D call. From germline, CDR1 is WSHSY and CDR2 SAAADI. Between the trimmed V and J ends, which lost 6 bases and 2 bases, there was a span of 10 bases. The CDR3 is 13 amino acids.

DNA for the CDR3: TGTGCCAGCAGTTTTCACAACTACGAGCAGTACTTC. Its protein is CASSFHNYEQYF. This rearrangement joins TRBV28 to TRBJ2-7; D is uncertain. V was clipped by 3 bases and J by 3 bases, with 6 bases between them. CDR1 MDHEN and CDR2 SYDVKM come from the germline V gene. The CDR3 spans 12 residues. Full variable domain (outside the CDR3, taken from reference TRBV28 and TRBJ2-7): DVKVTQSSRYLVKRTGEKVFLECVQDMDHENMFWYRQDPGLGLRLIYFSYDVKMKEKGDIPEGYSVSREKKERFSLILESASTNQTSMYLCASSFHNYEQYFGPGTRLTVT.

The chain links TRBV7-6 to TRBJ1-3; D possibly corresponds to TRBD1 (5 bases). V lost 5 bases and J 0 bases, leaving 17 bases between the germline ends. CDR3 length equals 17 residues. The germline gives CDR1 SGHVS, CDR2 FNYEAQ. In DNA form, the CDR3 reads TGTGCCAGCAGCCAGCGGTCCGGGGCGACCTCTGGAAACACCATATATTTT. This codes for CASSQRSGATSGNTIYF.

The gene calls are TRBV13 and TRBJ2-5; no clear D gene. The CDR3 runs 12 residues. The V and J ends lost 7 bases and 3 bases respectively, with 9 bases between them. From germline, CDR1 is PRHDT and CDR2 FYEKMQ (reference sequence). The CDR3 region has the DNA TGTGCCAGCAAGGGTAACGAAGAGACCCAGTACTTC. Encoded protein: CASKGNEETQYF.

The chain combines TRBV30 with TRBJ1-4; TRBD1 agrees at 7 bases. CDR1 and CDR2 from the germline V gene are GTSNPN and SVGIG (reference sequence). V lost 0 bases to trimming and J lost 0 bases; unmatched junction nucleotides: 10. This CDR3 is built from 18 residues. CDR3 residues: CAWSVDYRGFSTNEKLFF. The CDR3, as DNA: TGTGCCTGGAGTGTAGACTACAGGGGTTTTTCAACTAATGAAAAACTGTTTTTT.

CDR3 in DNA: TGTGCCAGTCTTGACAGGGGGAGGAGTGAGCAGTACTTC. This translates into CASLDRGRSEQYF. The rearrangement links TRBV27 to TRBJ2-7; 9 positions agree with TRBD1. The trim removed 9 bases at V and 7 bases at J, leaving 10 bases unmatched. Germline CDR1 is MNHEY and CDR2 is SMNVEV (reference sequence). The CDR3 contains 13 residues.